The clone carrying this TCR beta chain was recorded many times. Its antigen is still unknown. This sample stems from a study of Graves' ophthalmopathy and Graves' hyperthyroidism. RNA served as the template for amplifying TCR beta CDR3 regions. The authors performed first-round RT-PCR with HTBI primers and then a second-round multiplex PCR. TCRdb re-derived calls from the multiplex PCR reads in MiXCR, one entry per CDR3 protein. The repertoire holds roughly 380,000 distinct CDR3 sequences, with 15% as singletons. The CDR3 has 16 residues. V was pared by 5 bases and J by 0 bases, with 7 bases of the junction left unmatched. Germline lookup yields CDR1 MNHNS and CDR2 SASEGT. Study-wide results and limits: The model's prediction of ophthalmopathy progression had just over 70% sensitivity and roughly 72% specificity.

Pregnancy or lactation, uncontrolled infections and other autoimmune diseases were grounds for excluding patients. Diagnosis relied on clinical symptoms, serum thyroxine, TRAb, thyroid ultrasound and orbital computed tomography. Sequenced: peripheral blood. This chain links TRBV6-1 with TRBJ1-5, with 7 bases aligning to TRBD1. This clonotype was sampled from a woman aged 18 to 35 with stable Graves' hyperthyroidism. The CDR3: CASSLGQLYSNQPQHF. The CDR3 DNA is TGTGCCAGCAGTCTGGGACAGCTTTATAGCAATCAGCCCCAGCATTTT.